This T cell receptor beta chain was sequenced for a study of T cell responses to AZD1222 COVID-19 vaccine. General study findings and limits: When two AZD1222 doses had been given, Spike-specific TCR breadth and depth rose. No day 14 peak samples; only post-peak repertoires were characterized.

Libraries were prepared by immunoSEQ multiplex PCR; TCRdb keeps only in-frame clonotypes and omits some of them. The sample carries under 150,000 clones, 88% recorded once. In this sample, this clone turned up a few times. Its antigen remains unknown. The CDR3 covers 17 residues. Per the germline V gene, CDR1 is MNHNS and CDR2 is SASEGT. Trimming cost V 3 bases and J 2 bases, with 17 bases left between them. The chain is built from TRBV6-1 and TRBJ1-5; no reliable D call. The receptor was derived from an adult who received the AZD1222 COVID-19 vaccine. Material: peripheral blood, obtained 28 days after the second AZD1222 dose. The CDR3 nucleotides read TGTGCCAGCAGTGACCCATCCCCCCGACACCGCAATCAGCCCCAGCATTTT. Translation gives CASSDPSPRHRNQPQHF.